These 22 T cell receptor beta chains share one sample of origin, sequenced in a study of cytomegalovirus exposure and HLA in healthy donors. PCR was performed using 60 Vbeta and 13 Jbeta primers. The repertoire was sequenced with immunoSEQ multiplex PCR; TCRdb's copy has only in-frame clones and lacks some. In the table there are some 130,000 clones, around 73% of which are singletons. The material sequenced was PBMCs. The receptor source for this set is a female donor in good health and CMV-seronegative.

The chain is built from TRBV5-6 and TRBJ2-2; 10 nucleotides line up with TRBD1. Germline V gene lookup returns CDR1 SGHDT and CDR2 YYEEEE. V lost 3 bases to trimming and J lost 3 bases; unmatched junction nucleotides: 2. CDR3 length: 15 residues. The CDR3 protein is CASSWTGGDTGELFF. The DNA of the CDR3 is TGTGCCAGCAGCTGGACAGGGGGGGACACCGGGGAGCTGTTTTTT.

The chain links TRBV11-2 to TRBJ1-2; D is unresolved. Germline V gene sequence: CDR1 SGHAT, CDR2 FQNNGV. Deletions cut 5 bases from V and 4 bases from J, with 11 bases between. The CDR3 extends over 13 amino acids. In nucleotides, the CDR3 is TGTGCCAGCAGCCTCGCAGGCACCTATGGCTACACCTTC. Translated: CASSLAGTYGYTF.

J is TRBJ2-3 and V is TRBV28, with 8 bases lining up with TRBD2. J gave up 3 bases and V 6 bases, and 8 bases lay outside the gene matches. This CDR3 comprises 15 residues. Germline loops: CDR1 MDHEN, CDR2 SYDVKM. CDR3 amino acids: CASSGGAGRTDTQYF. CDR3 nucleotides: TGTGCCAGCAGCGGGGGGGCGGGACGGACAGATACGCAGTATTTT. Complete variable domain (other parts from reference TRBV28 and TRBJ2-3): DVKVTQSSRYLVKRTGEKVFLECVQDMDHENMFWYRQDPGLGLRLIYFSYDVKMKEKGDIPEGYSVSREKKERFSLILESASTNQTSMYLCASSGGAGRTDTQYFGPGTRLTVL.

CDR3 protein: CASSFSPGLNTGELFF. The CDR3 nucleotides are TGCGCCAGCAGCTTCAGCCCGGGTCTGAACACCGGGGAGCTGTTTTTT. The genes are TRBV5-1 and TRBJ2-2; D is ambiguous. The CDR3 consists of 16 residues. The germline gives CDR1 SGHRS, CDR2 YFSETQ. Deletions cut 2 bases from V and 1 base from J, with 12 bases between.

This chain connects TRBV29-1 to TRBJ2-5; a possible D gene is TRBD2 (6 bases). The germline V gene encodes CDR1 SQVTM and CDR2 ANQGSEA. This CDR3 has 12 amino acids. V lost 4 bases, J lost 6 bases, and 12 bases lay in between. CDR3 region: CSVAASAKTQYF. In nucleotides, the CDR3 is TGCAGCGTTGCGGCTAGCGCGAAGACCCAGTACTTC.

About this clone itself: Germline is not matched at one junction end, which may reflect a read error. This chain joins TRBV7-9 and TRBJ1-2, with 11 bases aligning to TRBD1. The V gene's germline CDR1 is SEHNR and CDR2 FQNEAQ (reference sequence). CDR3 length: 18 amino acids. For the CDR3, the DNA is TGTTCCAGCAGCGCGCGCCGACAGGACAGGGGGCTCTACTATGGCTACACCTTC. It yields the protein CSSSARRQDRGLYYGYTF.

This chain joins TRBV11-2 and TRBJ2-2; 9 bases map to TRBD2. Per the germline V gene, CDR1 is SGHAT and CDR2 is FQNNGV. V lost 5 bases and J lost 5; bases outside the gene matches: 12. This CDR3 region has 17 residues. DNA for the CDR3: TGTGCCAGCAGCACCCGGTTAGCGGGAGTAGGGACCGGGGAGCTGTTTTTT. It is translated as CASSTRLAGVGTGELFF.

This chain links TRBV6-6 with TRBJ1-2; weak D call: TRBD1 (5 bases). V lost 6 bases and J 5 bases, leaving 13 bases between the germline ends. This CDR3 comprises 13 residues. The germline V gene encodes CDR1 MNHNY and CDR2 SVGAGI (reference sequence). The CDR3 region has the DNA TGTGCCAGCAGGTCCGGGCAGGGTTATGGCTACACCTTC. Amino acids: CASRSGQGYGYTF.

The chain has TRBV9 and TRBJ1-2, with D maybe TRBD1 (6 bases). Germline lookup yields CDR1 SGDLS and CDR2 YYNGEE. V was pared by 0 bases and J by 4 bases, with 13 bases between. This CDR3 contains 15 residues. CDR3 amino acids: CASSVGGGRGYGYTF. CDR3 sequence (DNA): TGTGCCAGCAGCGTAGGAGGGGGTCGGGGCTATGGCTACACCTTC.

This chain uses TRBV7-2 with TRBJ2-3; TRBD2 matches at 11 bases. Germline-derived CDR1 and CDR2 are SGHTA and FQGNSA. The V segment lost 5 bases and the J segment 2 bases; nucleotides outside the gene matches: 9. The CDR3 is 17 amino acids. The DNA of the CDR3 is TGTGCCAGCAGCCTGAGGACTAGCGGGTCCATCACAGATACGCAGTATTTT. It is translated as CASSLRTSGSITDTQYF.

The chain carries TRBV9 and TRBJ2-7, with D possibly TRBD1 on 6 matching bases. The V gene lost 0 bases and the J gene lost 0 bases, with 7 bases spanning the gap. This CDR3 has 14 residues. The germline CDR1 and CDR2 sequences are SGDLS and YYNGEE. CDR3 region: CASSVGDNSYEQYF. The DNA of the CDR3 is TGTGCCAGCAGCGTAGGGGACAACTCCTACGAGCAGTACTTC.

The sample holds one count of this clone. This rearrangement joins TRBV11-2 to TRBJ2-7, with 7 bases identical to TRBD2. CDR1 is SGHAT and CDR2 is FQNNGV in the germline V gene. The CDR3 sequence is 13 residues long. J was trimmed by 0 bases and V by 4 bases; bases with no gene match: 0. In DNA, the CDR3 is TGTGCCAGCAGCTGGACTAGCTCCTACGAGCAGTACTTC. Translating gives CASSWTSSYEQYF.

This chain links TRBV5-1 with TRBJ2-7; 8 nucleotides line up with TRBD1. The ends lost 2 bases at V and 5 bases at J; junction bases unmatched: 15. The V gene's germline CDR1 is SGHRS and CDR2 YFSETQ. The CDR3 is 17 amino acids. This CDR3 is CASSFSGTGKWQDEQYF. CDR3 coding DNA: TGCGCCAGCAGCTTTTCCGGGACAGGTAAATGGCAAGACGAGCAGTACTTC.

The V gene is TRBV27, the J gene TRBJ1-4; possibly TRBD1 for D (6 bases). This CDR3 spans 14 amino acids. Germline lookup yields CDR1 MNHEY and CDR2 SMNVEV (reference sequence). The germline V and J ends were trimmed by 8 bases and 5 bases, with 15 bases remaining between them. The CDR3 protein is CASRRTALNEKLFF. The CDR3 DNA is TGTGCCAGCCGGAGGACAGCACTAAATGAAAAACTGTTTTTT.

CDR3 sequence: CASSPTGGKTQYF. The CDR3 coding sequence is TGTGCCAGCAGCCCAACGGGAGGCAAGACCCAGTACTTC. The J gene is TRBJ2-5, the V gene TRBV11-2, with 7 bases fitting TRBD2. The CDR3 is 13 residues long. V shed 5 bases, J shed 6 bases, and the junction held 6 bases outside the gene matches. Germline V gene sequence: CDR1 SGHAT, CDR2 FQNNGV. Drawing the rest from reference TRBV11-2 and TRBJ2-5, the complete variable domain is EAGVAQSPRYKIIEKRQSVAFWCNPISGHATLYWYQQILGQGPKLLIQFQNNGVVDDSQLPKDRFSAERLKGVDSTLKIQPAKLEDSAVYLCASSPTGGKTQYFGPGTRLLVL.

J is TRBJ2-3 and V is TRBV9, with D hard to call. Germline lookup yields CDR1 SGDLS and CDR2 YYNGEE. With 3 bases removed from V and 3 bases from J, the gap between germline ends came to 20 bases. This CDR3 is built from 17 residues. In DNA form, the CDR3 reads TGTGCCAGCAGCGCGACCCCGACTCCGGCTTTAACAGATACGCAGTATTTT. Amino acid sequence: CASSATPTPALTDTQYF.

The V call is TRBV11-2, the J call TRBJ2-3, with D possibly matching TRBD1 (7 bases). This CDR3 is 18 amino acids long. Germline loops: CDR1 SGHAT, CDR2 FQNNGV. The V end was cut by 2 bases, the J end by 4 bases, with 22 bases between. DNA of the CDR3: TGTGCCAGCAGCTTAAAGACCAGGGGGGTTGGATCGGCAGATACGCAGTATTTT. Protein product: CASSLKTRGVGSADTQYF.

The sample holds one count of this clone. The V gene is TRBV9, the J gene TRBJ2-2, with D uncertain. The V gene's germline CDR1 is SGDLS and CDR2 YYNGEE. The CDR3 extends over 15 amino acids. Trimming left V 0 bases short and J 5 bases short, with 11 bases between. Here the CDR3 reads CASSVGEVLTGELFF. DNA of the CDR3: TGTGCCAGCAGCGTAGGAGAGGTCTTGACCGGGGAGCTGTTTTTT.

The CDR3 nucleotides read TGTGCCAGCAGCCATGGGGGCGTCACTGAAGCTTTCTTT. Its protein is CASSHGGVTEAFF. The chain recombines TRBV14 with TRBJ1-1, with D tentatively TRBD1 (6 bases). V dropped 3 bases and J dropped 4 bases, with 9 bases sitting between them. This CDR3 region has 13 residues. CDR1 SGHDN and CDR2 FVKESK come from the germline V gene.

This clone turned up a few times. The chain couples TRBV18 to TRBJ2-3, with 12 bases lining up with TRBD2. The CDR3 is 15 residues long. The ends lost 5 bases at V and 4 bases at J; junction bases unmatched: 4. Germline V gene data show CDR1 as KGHSH and CDR2 as LQKENI. For the CDR3, the DNA is TGTGCCAGCTCAGCGACTAGCGGGAGTCCAGATACGCAGTATTTT. Translating gives CASSATSGSPDTQYF.

Here the CDR3 reads CASSLMGQGGVEKLFF. DNA of the CDR3: TGTGCCAGCAGCTTGATGGGACAGGGGGGAGTTGAAAAACTGTTTTTT. This chain links TRBV5-6 with TRBJ1-4; 11 nucleotides line up with TRBD1. The ends lost 1 base at V and 7 bases at J; junction bases unmatched: 6. This CDR3 has 16 amino acids. CDR1 and CDR2 from the germline V gene are SGHDT and YYEEEE. Full variable domain (missing parts from reference TRBV5-6 and TRBJ1-4): DAGVTQSPTHLIKTRGQQVTLRCSPKSGHDTVSWYQQALGQGPQFIFQYYEEEERQRGNFPDRFSGHQFPNYSSELNVNALLLGDSALYLCASSLMGQGGVEKLFFGSGTQLSVL.

The rearrangement links TRBV7-3 to TRBJ2-3, with TRBD1 matching 9 bases. V dropped 5 bases and J dropped 0; count of bases not matched to a gene: 9. Germline lookup yields CDR1 SGHTA and CDR2 FQGTGA. The CDR3 is 17 residues long. CDR3 amino acids: CASSMYRGRGSTDTQYF. The CDR3 bases are TGTGCCAGCAGCATGTACAGGGGGCGGGGGAGCACAGATACGCAGTATTTT. The whole variable domain, filled in from reference TRBV7-3 and TRBJ2-3, reads GAGVSQTPSNKVTEKGKYVELRCDPISGHTALYWYRQSLGQGPEFLIYFQGTGAADDSGLPNDRFFAVRPEGSVSTLKIQRTERGDSAVYLCASSMYRGRGSTDTQYFGPGTRLTVL.